Described below is a single T cell receptor (beta chain) sequence and its context. Its specificity is unknown. This sample is drawn from a study of beta chain features in type 1 diabetes. Study observations and caveats: VDJ junctions from patients with type 1 diabetes contained fewer insertions and more deletions. Type 1 diabetes patients had moderately but significantly shorter TCRB CDR3s in all four CD4+ subsets. cDNA-based reads could over-represent cells with high TCR expression.

What was sequenced were expressed TCRB transcripts, since all of the isolated RNA had been reverse transcribed. Generated by immunoSEQ multiplex PCR, the TCRdb table keeps only in-frame clones and is missing some. The data contain 400,000 or so clones, over 9.5% of them singletons. This CDR3 has 15 residues. Trimming removed 7 bases from V and 6 bases from J, with 20 bases in between. Per germline, CDR1 MGHDK and CDR2 SYGVNS. Sequenced sample: naive CD4+ T cells from blood. The rearrangement joins TRBV25-1 to TRBJ2-3, with TRBD2 as a possible D gene (6 bases). This receptor was identified in a woman aged 18-29 years with type 1 diabetes. The CDR3: CASTPGAPRGDTQYF. The DNA for the CDR3 is TGTGCCAGCACCCCTGGGGCACCCCGGGGGGATACGCAGTATTTT.